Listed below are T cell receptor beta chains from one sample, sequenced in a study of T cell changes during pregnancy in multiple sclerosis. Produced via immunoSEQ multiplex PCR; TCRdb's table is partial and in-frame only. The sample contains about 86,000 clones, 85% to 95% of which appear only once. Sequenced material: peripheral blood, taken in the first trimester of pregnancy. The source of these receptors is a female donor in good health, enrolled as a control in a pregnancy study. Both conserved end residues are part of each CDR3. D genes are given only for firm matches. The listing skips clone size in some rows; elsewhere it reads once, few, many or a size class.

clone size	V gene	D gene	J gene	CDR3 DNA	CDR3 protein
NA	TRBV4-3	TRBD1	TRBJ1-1	TGCGCCAGCAGCCCAGGACAGGGGAACACTGAAGCTTTCTTT	CASSPGQGNTEAFF
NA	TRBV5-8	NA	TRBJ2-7	TGTGCCAGCAGCTTGGCCAGCGAGCAGTACTTC	CASSLASEQYF
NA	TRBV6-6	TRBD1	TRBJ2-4	TGTGCCAGCAGTTACTCGACAGGGGCGTTTCAGTACTTC	CASSYSTGAFQYF
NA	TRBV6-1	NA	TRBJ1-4	TGTGCCAGCAGTGGGACAAAAATGCAGGGGACTAGAGAAAAACTGTTTTTT	CASSGTKMQGTREKLFF
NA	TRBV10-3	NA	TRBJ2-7	TGTGCCATCAGTCGGGACTTCTACGAGCAGTACTTC	CAISRDFYEQYF
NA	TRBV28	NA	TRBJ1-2	TGTGCCAGCAGTAGTAGGGACTGGGCGTATGGCTACACCTTC	CASSSRDWAYGYTF
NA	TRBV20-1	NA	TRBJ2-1	TGCAGTGCATACCGACAGGTCGAGGGGTTCTTC	CSAYRQVEGFF
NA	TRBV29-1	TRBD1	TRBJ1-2	TGCAGCGTTCCCCAGGGGGGCGTCTCTGCTGGCTACACCTTC	CSVPQGGVSAGYTF
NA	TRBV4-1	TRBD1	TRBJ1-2	TGCGCCAGCAGCCCTAACAGGGGAGGCGGCTATGGCTACACCTTC	CASSPNRGGGYGYTF
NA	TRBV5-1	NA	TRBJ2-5	TGCGCCAGCAGTGGACAGCAAGAGACCCAGTACTTC	CASSGQQETQYF
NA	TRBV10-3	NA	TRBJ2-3	TGTGCCATCAGCCTCGGACTGGACACAGATACGCAGTATTTT	CAISLGLDTDTQYF
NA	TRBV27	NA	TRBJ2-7	TGTGCCAGCCGAGGCTACGAGCAGTACTTC	CASRGYEQYF
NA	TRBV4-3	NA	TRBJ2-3	TGCGCCAGCAGCCCTGGACTACCCAGAGATACGCAGTATTTT	CASSPGLPRDTQYF
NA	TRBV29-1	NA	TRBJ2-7	TGCAGCGCCTGGACCCAGGGGGGCTCCTACGAGCAGTACTTC	CSAWTQGGSYEQYF
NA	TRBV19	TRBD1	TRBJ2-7	TGTGCCAGTAGCCCGACCGGGACAGGGGCCTACGAGCAGTACTTC	CASSPTGTGAYEQYF
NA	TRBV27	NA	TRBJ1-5	TGTGCCAGCAGTTTATCCCCAGGACAGCCCCAGCATTTT	CASSLSPGQPQHF
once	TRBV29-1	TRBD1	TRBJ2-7	TGCAGCGTTGGTCAGGGGGCGGGAGAGCAGTACTTC	CSVGQGAGEQYF
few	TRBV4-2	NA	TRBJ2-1	TGTGCCAGCAGCCCCGGCAGGGCGCTAAGGAATGAGCAGTTCTTC	CASSPGRALRNEQFF
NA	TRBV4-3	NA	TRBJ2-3	TGCGCCAGCAGCCAAGCCCTAGCGTGGGATACGCAGTATTTT	CASSQALAWDTQYF
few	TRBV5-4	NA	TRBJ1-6	TGTGCCAGCAGCTTGGCGGGGGGCTCCTATAATTCACCCCTCCACTTT	CASSLAGGSYNSPLHF
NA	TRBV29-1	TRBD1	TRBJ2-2	TGCAGCGTTTCCGGGACAGGGTTTAACGGGGAGCTGTTTTTT	CSVSGTGFNGELFF
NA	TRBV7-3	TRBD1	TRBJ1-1	TGTGCCTCATCGAAAATCCGGGACAGGGGGACAGGCACTGAAGCTTTCTTT	CASSKIRDRGTGTEAFF
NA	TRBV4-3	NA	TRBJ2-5	TGCGCCAGCAGCCAGACAACGGTTGGGGAGACCCAGTACTTC	CASSQTTVGETQYF
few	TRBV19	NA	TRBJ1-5	TGTGCCAGTAGTGTTCCCAGGGATCCCAATCAGCCCCAGCATTTT	CASSVPRDPNQPQHF
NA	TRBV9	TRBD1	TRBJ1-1	TGTGCCAGCAGCGGCCCGAGAGGGACAGGAGAAGCTTTCTTT	CASSGPRGTGEAFF
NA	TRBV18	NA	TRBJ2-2	TGTGCCAGCTCACCGGCCCAGGCGACCGGGGAGCTGTTTTTT	CASSPAQATGELFF
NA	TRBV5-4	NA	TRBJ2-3	TGTGCCAGCAGCTTGAGGGGGGGAAGCACAGATACGCAGTATTTT	CASSLRGGSTDTQYF
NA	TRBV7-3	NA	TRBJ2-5	TGTGCCAGCAGCTTACTTCCTGGGGGGGCCCTTGAGACCCAGTACTTC	CASSLLPGGALETQYF
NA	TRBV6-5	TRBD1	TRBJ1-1	TGTGCCAGCAGTCGGGACAGGGGGTGGACTGAAGCTTTCTTT	CASSRDRGWTEAFF
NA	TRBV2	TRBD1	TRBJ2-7	TGTGCCAGCAGTAGGGACAGGGTGTTTTACGAGCAGTACTTC	CASSRDRVFYEQYF
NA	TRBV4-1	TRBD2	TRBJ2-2	TGCGCCAGCAGCCGTACTAGCGGGGAGAGCCCCGGGGAGCTGTTTTTT	CASSRTSGESPGELFF
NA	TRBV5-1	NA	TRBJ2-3	TGCGCCAGCAGCTCGGGGTGGGCCTCCACAGATACGCAGTATTTT	CASSSGWASTDTQYF
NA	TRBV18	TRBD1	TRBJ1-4	TGTGCCAGCTCACCGGACAGGGATAATGAAAAACTGTTTTTT	CASSPDRDNEKLFF
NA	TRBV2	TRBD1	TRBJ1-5	TGTGCCAGCAGCGATGGGACAGGCAATCAGCCCCAGCATTTT	CASSDGTGNQPQHF
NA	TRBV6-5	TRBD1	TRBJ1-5	TGTGCCAGCAGCCCAGGGGGGAGCAATCAGCCCCAGCATTTT	CASSPGGSNQPQHF
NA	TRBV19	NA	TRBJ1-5	TGTGCCAGTAGTATCGCTACAGGGTGGAGCAATCAGCCCCAGCATTTT	CASSIATGWSNQPQHF
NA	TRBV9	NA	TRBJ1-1	TGTGCCAGCAGCGTACAGCCGGCGGGTTGGACTGAAGCTTTCTTT	CASSVQPAGWTEAFF
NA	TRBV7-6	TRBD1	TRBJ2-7	TGTGCCAGCAGCTACGGGACAGGGGGAACCTACGAGCAGTACTTC	CASSYGTGGTYEQYF
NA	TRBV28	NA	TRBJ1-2	TGTGCCAGCAGTTTGGGCCCTTTCGGCTACACCTTC	CASSLGPFGYTF
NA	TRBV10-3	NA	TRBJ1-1	TGTGCCATCAGTGAGGGTTGGGGGCAGGCCAACACTGAAGCTTTCTTT	CAISEGWGQANTEAFF
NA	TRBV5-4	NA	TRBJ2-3	TGTGCCAGCCTCCGTGCGGGGGCTAGCACAGATACGCAGTATTTT	CASLRAGASTDTQYF
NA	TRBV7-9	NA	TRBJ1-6	TGTGCCAGCAGCCCTCCGGACTCTTCACCCCTCCACTTT	CASSPPDSSPLHF
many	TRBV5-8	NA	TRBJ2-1	TGTGCCAGCAGCTTGTCCCTGGGCAGGGGTTGGGGCAATGAGCAGTTCTTC	CASSLSLGRGWGNEQFF
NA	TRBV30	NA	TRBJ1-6	TGTGCCTGCCGCGGGGAGCATAATTCACCCCTCCACTTT	CACRGEHNSPLHF
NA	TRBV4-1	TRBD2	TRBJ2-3	TGCGCCAGCAGCCAATCTCGACTAGCGGGGGTGGAGTACAGTTCAGATACGCAGTATTTT	CASSQSRLAGVEYSSDTQYF
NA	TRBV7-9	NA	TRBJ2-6	TGTGCCAGCAACCAACAGCCGGTTGGGGCCAACGTCCTGACTTTC	CASNQQPVGANVLTF
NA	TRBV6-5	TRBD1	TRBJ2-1	TGTGCCAGCAGTTACTCGACAGGGCAGGACACTGAGCAGTTCTTC	CASSYSTGQDTEQFF
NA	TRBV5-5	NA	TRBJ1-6	TGTGCCAGCAGCTTGTCCGCAGGGGTGGTTCAGATAGGGCTCCACTTT	CASSLSAGVVQIGLHF
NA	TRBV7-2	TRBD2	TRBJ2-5	TGTGCCAGCAGCTTGATAGCGGGGGTACCAGAGACCCAGTACTTC	CASSLIAGVPETQYF
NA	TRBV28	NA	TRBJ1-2	TGTGCCAGCAGCCCTGGGGGCGGGGGCGCGAACTATGGCTACACCTTC	CASSPGGGGANYGYTF
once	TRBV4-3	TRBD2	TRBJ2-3	TGCGCCAGCAGCCAAGGAGCGGGGGCCACCGGGGATACGCAGTATTTT	CASSQGAGATGDTQYF